The clone carrying this TCR beta chain has a handful of counts. Its antigen is unknown. The CDR3 contains 16 residues. Germline V gene lookup returns CDR1 LGHNA and CDR2 YSLEER. V lost 4 bases to trimming and J lost 3 bases, with 15 bases between them. The sample originates from a study of CD4+ T cells in melanoma. Repertoires were generated with immunoSEQ multiplex PCR, while TCRdb's copy carries only in-frame clones and drops some. Of about 50,000 clones in the sample, roughly nine tenths were seen once. Study findings and constraints: Reportedly, melanoma neoantigen-specific CD4+ T cells showed varied differentiation states.

What was sequenced was peripheral blood. This sequence originates from a human donor with melanoma. The chain recombines TRBV4-3 with TRBJ2-2; D not certain. The DNA of the CDR3 is TGCGCCAGCAGCCCCCGGGCAGGCAAGGACACCGGGGAGCTGTTTTTT. It codes for CASSPRAGKDTGELFF.